The source of this T cell receptor beta chain is a study of cytomegalovirus exposure and HLA in healthy donors. Findings of the study overall: An analysis that was carried out later associated 15,000 to 20,000 TCR beta sequences with HLA alleles at 0.05 false discovery rate. DRB1 had the most TCR associations and HLA-C the fewest, a later analysis found, with rates varying by HLA locus. An assumption of roughly uniform sequencing depth across donors underlay the presence/absence analyses.

The donors (healthy individuals) were bone marrow donors. In regard to this clone: No antigen is known for it.

The PCR was carried out with 60 Vbeta primers and 13 Jbeta primers. The table came from immunoSEQ multiplex PCR; TCRdb's copy has only in-frame clones and leaves some out. The table records some 140,000 clones, approximately 79% of them present only once. What was sequenced was PBMCs. This receptor was obtained from a woman aged 45-65 years in good health and CMV-seropositive.

The CDR3 DNA follows: TGTGCCAGCAGTGATCTAGGACTAGCGGAACAAGAGACCCAGTACTTC. It specifies CASSDLGLAEQETQYF. V is TRBV25-1 and J is TRBJ2-5, with TRBD2 matching over 10 bases. This CDR3 region has 16 residues. Germline V gene lookup returns CDR1 MGHDK and CDR2 SYGVNS. V dropped 3 bases and J dropped 2; count of bases not matched to a gene: 6. The whole variable domain, remainder taken from reference TRBV25-1 and TRBJ2-5, is EADIYQTPRYLVIGTGKKITLECSQTMGHDKMYWYQQDPGMELHLIHYSYGVNSTEKGDLSSESTVSRIRTEHFPLTLESARPSHTSQYLCASSDLGLAEQETQYFGPGTRLLVL.